What follows are 18 T cell receptor beta chains derived from one specimen sequenced in a study of T cell repertoires in cytomegalovirus infection. Their recognized antigens are unknown. A single record per CDR3 protein comes from TCRdb applying MiXCR to the reads. The sample has around 800,000 distinct CDR3 sequences; roughly 33% are singletons. Sequenced material: cultured CD8+ T cells from PBMCs, taken from culture after CMV antigen stimulation. These receptors all stem from a human donor in good health (CMV status not recorded). Some clones in this sample may be carry-over from other donors' samples.

J is TRBJ2-1 and V is TRBV12-3 or TRBV12-4, with a tentative D call TRBD2 (5 bases). The V end was cut by 3 bases, the J end by 4 bases, with 16 bases between. The CDR3 is made up of 16 amino acids. For the CDR3, the DNA is TGTGCCAGCAGTTTCGAGGGAATAGTTTCTTACAATGAGCAGTTCTTC. Its protein product is CASSFEGIVSYNEQFF.

This clonotype was counted only a few times. The rearrangement joins TRBV6-6 to TRBJ2-7, with unresolved D. The CDR3 runs to 15 residues. V lost 3 bases and J 3 bases, leaving 15 bases between the germline ends. The germline V gene has CDR1 MNHNY and CDR2 SVGAGI (reference sequence). The CDR3 here is CASSYQVPSVYEQYF. Here the CDR3 DNA reads TGTGCCAGCAGTTATCAGGTACCCTCGGTCTACGAGCAGTACTTC.

V gene TRBV27 combines with J gene TRBJ1-6, with D possibly matching TRBD1 (6 bases). Germline assignment: CDR1 MNHEY and CDR2 SMNVEV (reference sequence). Trimming stripped 5 bases from V and 0 bases from J, with 11 bases between. CDR3 length: 16 residues. The CDR3 loop is CASSPQGSSYNSPLHF. DNA of the CDR3: TGTGCCAGCAGTCCGCAGGGGAGCTCCTATAATTCACCCCTCCACTTT.

The chain recombines TRBV9 with TRBJ1-1; a weak D match, TRBD1 (5 bases). The CDR3 spans 13 residues. CDR1 and CDR2 from the germline V gene are SGDLS and YYNGEE. V was clipped by 7 bases and J by 3 bases, with 13 bases between them. CDR3 in amino acids: CASSVGGYTEAFF. CDR3 in DNA: TGTGCCAGCTCCGTTGGGGGTTACACTGAAGCTTTCTTT.

This clonotype was found many times. The CDR3 DNA follows: TGTGCCAGCAGTGACGGGACTAGCGGGGGGGCAGATACGCAGTATTTT. This codes for CASSDGTSGGADTQYF. The chain uses TRBV6-4 and TRBJ2-3; 16 positions agree with TRBD2. The CDR3 is made up of 16 amino acids. CDR1 MRHNA and CDR2 SNTAGT come from the germline V gene. The V gene end was trimmed by 2 bases and the J gene end by 4 bases; junction bases not matched to a gene: 0.

V and J are TRBV4-1 and TRBJ2-5; D call uncertain. With 0 bases removed from V and 4 bases from J, the gap between germline ends came to 12 bases. Per germline, CDR1 MGHRA and CDR2 YSYEKL. The CDR3 is 15 amino acids. The CDR3, as DNA: TGCGCCAGCAGCCAAGATAAAGGGTTCGGAGAGACCCAGTACTTC. Amino acids: CASSQDKGFGETQYF.

The genes are TRBV5-1 and TRBJ2-1; D assignment may be TRBD1 or TRBD2 (5 bases each). V shed 3 bases and J shed 4 bases, with 8 bases lying between them. This CDR3 is 13 amino acids long. CDR1 and CDR2 (germline): SGHRS, YFSETQ. The chain's CDR3 is CASSSREYNEQFF. Here the CDR3 DNA reads TGCGCCAGCAGCTCCAGGGAGTACAATGAGCAGTTCTTC. Full variable domain (rest looked up from reference TRBV5-1 and TRBJ2-1): KAGVTQTPRYLIKTRGQQVTLSCSPISGHRSVSWYQQTPGQGLQFLFEYFSETQRNKGNFPGRFSGRQFSNSRSEMNVSTLELGDSALYLCASSSREYNEQFFGPGTRLTVL.

In its sample, this clonotype was seen a few times. The chain combines TRBV12-3 or TRBV12-4 with TRBJ2-7, with D maybe TRBD2 (6 bases). Deletions cut 4 bases from V and 3 bases from J, with 10 bases between. This CDR3 has 13 residues. The CDR3 DNA follows: TGTGCCAGCAGTTGGGGGAGGCTCTACGAGCAGTACTTC. It codes for CASSWGRLYEQYF.

This clonotype showed up just a few times. The gene calls are TRBV7-8 and TRBJ2-1, with D tentatively TRBD2 (6 bases). Germline V gene sequence: CDR1 SGHVS, CDR2 FQNEAQ. The CDR3 runs 13 residues. The V gene lost 1 base and the J gene lost 8 bases, with 9 bases spanning the gap. The CDR3 loop is CASSLVREDEQFF. CDR3 coding DNA: TGTGCCAGCAGCTTAGTGAGGGAGGATGAGCAGTTCTTC. The full variable domain, in which reference TRBV7-8 and TRBJ2-1 provide the parts outside the CDR3, is GAGVSQSPRYKVAKRGQDVALRCDPISGHVSLFWYQQALGQGPEFLTYFQNEAQLDKSGLPSDRFFAERPEGSVSTLKIQRTQQEDSAVYLCASSLVREDEQFFGPGTRLTVL.

On this clonotype: The junction and the germline gene differ at one end; a read error may be behind it. The chain employs TRBV20-1 and TRBJ2-7; 9 bases line up with TRBD1. Germline V gives CDR1 DFQATT, CDR2 SNEGSKA (reference sequence). The CDR3 length is 15 residues. Here the CDR3 reads CSARGTGTGRYEQYF. The CDR3 DNA reads TGCAGCGCTAGGGGTACCGGGACAGGGCGATACGAGCAGTACTTC.

In its sample, this clonotype was seen many times. J is TRBJ1-2 and V is TRBV7-8; D may be TRBD1 (5 bases). Trimming took off 4 bases at V and 8 bases at J, with 14 bases between the two ends. CDR1 and CDR2 from the germline V gene are SGHVS and FQNEAQ. CDR3 size: 13 residues. CDR3 nucleotide sequence: TGTGCCAGCAGCTATGACAGTGGGGACGGCTACACCTTC. This encodes CASSYDSGDGYTF.

This chain joins TRBV6-6 and TRBJ1-1, with D unclear. V was clipped by 4 bases and J by 9 bases, with 6 bases between them. Germline V lookup: CDR1 MNHNY, CDR2 SVGAGI (reference sequence). The CDR3 covers 10 residues. CDR3 sequence: CASSSSKAFF. The CDR3 DNA reads as TGTGCCAGCAGTTCATCCAAAGCTTTCTTT.

The rearrangement links TRBV6-2 or TRBV6-3 to TRBJ1-2, with 8 bases lining up with TRBD1. The CDR3 has 16 amino acids. Germline V gives CDR1 MNHEY, CDR2 SVGEGT. Unmatched junction bases numbered 6, after V lost 0 bases and J lost 3 bases. CDR3 in DNA: TGTGCCAGCAGTTACTCCCGGACAGGGATGGACTATGGCTACACCTTC. This translates into CASSYSRTGMDYGYTF.

The chain employs TRBV7-8 and TRBJ2-5, with D unresolved. This CDR3 comprises 14 residues. Trimming took off 2 bases at V and 2 bases at J, with 9 bases between the two ends. Germline CDR1 SGHVS, CDR2 FQNEAQ. CDR3 DNA: TGTGCCAGCAGCTTATTGCCAGGTCAAGAGACCCAGTACTTC. This sequence encodes CASSLLPGQETQYF.

This chain links TRBV5-6 with TRBJ2-3, with D unclear. Germline lookup yields CDR1 SGHDT and CDR2 YYEEEE. Trimming took off 0 bases at V and 4 bases at J, with 6 bases between the two ends. The CDR3 runs to 13 residues. CDR3 sequence reads: CASSLAVADTQYF. In DNA, the CDR3 is TGTGCCAGCAGCTTGGCCGTGGCAGATACGCAGTATTTT.

This clonotype has more than one count but fewer than ten. This chain joins TRBV27 and TRBJ2-5; D is perhaps TRBD2 (6 bases). Trimming pared 5 bases from V and 5 bases from J, leaving 27 bases between. The CDR3 contains 18 residues. Per the germline V gene, CDR1 is MNHEY and CDR2 is SMNVEV (reference sequence). CDR3 in DNA: TGTGCCAGCAGTCCCCATCGGACCGGGAGTCTTCCGGGGGAGACCCAGTACTTC. This encodes CASSPHRTGSLPGETQYF.

The rearrangement joins TRBV2 to TRBJ1-2, with a tentative D call TRBD1 (5 bases). Trimming shortened V by 2 bases and J by 2 bases, and 15 bases separated the two germline ends. CDR1 is SNHLY and CDR2 is FYNNEI in the germline V gene. The CDR3 is 16 amino acids. The CDR3 is CASSEPERTINYGYTF. The CDR3 DNA reads as TGTGCCAGCAGTGAACCGGAGAGGACAATAAACTATGGCTACACCTTC.

The V gene is TRBV28, the J gene TRBJ1-1; no definite D call. Germline V gene lookup returns CDR1 MDHEN and CDR2 SYDVKM. This CDR3 is 13 amino acids long. Trimming removed 6 bases at V and 3 bases at J, with 11 bases between. CDR3 loop: CASSPSEDTEAFF. In nucleotides, the CDR3 is TGTGCCAGCAGCCCCAGTGAGGACACTGAAGCTTTCTTT.